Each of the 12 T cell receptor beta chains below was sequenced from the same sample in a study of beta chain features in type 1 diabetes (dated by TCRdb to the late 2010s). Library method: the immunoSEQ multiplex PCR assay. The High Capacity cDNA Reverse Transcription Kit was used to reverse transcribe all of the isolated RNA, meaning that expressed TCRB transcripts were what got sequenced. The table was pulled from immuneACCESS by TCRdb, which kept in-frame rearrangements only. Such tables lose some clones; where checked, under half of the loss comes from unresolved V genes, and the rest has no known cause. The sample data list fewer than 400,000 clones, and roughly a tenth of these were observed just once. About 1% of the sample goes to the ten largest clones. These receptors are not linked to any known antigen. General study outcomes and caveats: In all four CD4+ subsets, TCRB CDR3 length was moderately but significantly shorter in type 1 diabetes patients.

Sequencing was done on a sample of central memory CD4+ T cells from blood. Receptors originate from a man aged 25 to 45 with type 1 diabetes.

CDR3 residues: CASSLSSIYTGELFF. The CDR3 bases are TGTGCCAGCAGCTTAAGTAGTATTTACACCGGGGAGCTGTTTTTT. V is TRBV7-9 and J is TRBJ2-2; D call uncertain. Trimming removed 2 bases at V and 3 bases at J, with 10 bases between. CDR1 SEHNR and CDR2 FQNEAQ come from the germline V gene (reference sequence). The CDR3 consists of 15 residues. Combining the CDR3 with reference TRBV7-9 and TRBJ2-2 gives the whole variable domain DTGVSQNPRHKITKRGQNVTFRCDPISEHNRLYWYRQTLGQGPEFLTYFQNEAQLEKSRLLSDRFSAERPKGSFSTLEIQRTEQGDSAMYLCASSLSSIYTGELFFGEGSRLTVL.

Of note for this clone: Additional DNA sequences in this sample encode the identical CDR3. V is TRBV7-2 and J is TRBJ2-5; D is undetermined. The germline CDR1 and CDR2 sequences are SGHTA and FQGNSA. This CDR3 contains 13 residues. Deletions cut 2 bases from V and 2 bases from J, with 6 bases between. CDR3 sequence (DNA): TGTGCCAGCAGCTTACTGTCTCAAGAGACCCAGTACTTC. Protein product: CASSLLSQETQYF.

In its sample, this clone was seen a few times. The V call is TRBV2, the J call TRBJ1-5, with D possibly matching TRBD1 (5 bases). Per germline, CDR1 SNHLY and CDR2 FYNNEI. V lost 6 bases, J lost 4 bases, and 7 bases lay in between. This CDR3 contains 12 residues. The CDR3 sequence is CASRRQNQPQHF. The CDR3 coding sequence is TGTGCCAGCAGGCGACAGAATCAGCCCCAGCATTTT. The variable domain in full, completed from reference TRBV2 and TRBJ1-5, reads EPEVTQTPSHQVTQMGQEVILRCVPISNHLYFYWYRQILGQKVEFLVSFYNNEISEKSEIFDDQFSVERPDGSNFTLKIRSTKLEDSAMYFCASRRQNQPQHFGDGTRLSIL.

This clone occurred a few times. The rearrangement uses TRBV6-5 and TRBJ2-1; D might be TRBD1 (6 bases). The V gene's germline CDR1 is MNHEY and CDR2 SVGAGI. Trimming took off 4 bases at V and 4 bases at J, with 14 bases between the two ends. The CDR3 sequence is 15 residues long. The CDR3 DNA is TGTGCCAGCAGTTCCGCCGGGCAGGGGTACAATGAGCAGTTCTTC. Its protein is CASSSAGQGYNEQFF.

CDR3 in DNA: TGTGCCAGCAGCTTACAGGGTCGTACTGAAGCTTTCTTT. Its protein is CASSLQGRTEAFF. V usage is TRBV7-2 and J usage is TRBJ1-1; D is possibly TRBD1 (5 bases). The V gene's germline CDR1 is SGHTA and CDR2 FQGNSA. V shed 2 bases and J shed 5 bases, with 9 bases lying between them. The CDR3 runs to 13 residues.

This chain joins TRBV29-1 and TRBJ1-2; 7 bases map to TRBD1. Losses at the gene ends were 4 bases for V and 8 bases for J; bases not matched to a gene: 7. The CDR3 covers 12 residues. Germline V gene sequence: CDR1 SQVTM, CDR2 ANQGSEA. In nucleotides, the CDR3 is TGCAGCGTTGCTGACAGGGTAGAGGGCTACACCTTC. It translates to CSVADRVEGYTF.

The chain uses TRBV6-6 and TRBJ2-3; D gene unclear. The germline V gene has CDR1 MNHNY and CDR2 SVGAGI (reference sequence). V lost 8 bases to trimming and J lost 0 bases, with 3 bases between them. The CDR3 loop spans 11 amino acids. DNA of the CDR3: TGTGCCAGCCAGAGCACAGATACGCAGTATTTT. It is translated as CASQSTDTQYF.

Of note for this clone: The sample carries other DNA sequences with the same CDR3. Here the CDR3 DNA reads TGTGCCAGTAGAGGGACAGGGCGGTACGAGCAGTACTTC. Amino acids: CASRGTGRYEQYF. The rearrangement links TRBV19 to TRBJ2-7; 9 bases line up with TRBD1. V shed 6 bases and J 4 bases; nucleotides not matched to a gene: 4. The CDR3 covers 13 residues. The germline V gene has CDR1 LNHDA and CDR2 SQIVND (reference sequence).

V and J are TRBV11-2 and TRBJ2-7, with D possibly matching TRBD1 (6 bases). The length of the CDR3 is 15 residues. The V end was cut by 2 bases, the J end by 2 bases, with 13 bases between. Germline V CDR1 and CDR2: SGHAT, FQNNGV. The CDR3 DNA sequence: TGTGCCAGCAGCTTAACAGGACAGCCCACCTACGAGCAGTACTTC. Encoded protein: CASSLTGQPTYEQYF.

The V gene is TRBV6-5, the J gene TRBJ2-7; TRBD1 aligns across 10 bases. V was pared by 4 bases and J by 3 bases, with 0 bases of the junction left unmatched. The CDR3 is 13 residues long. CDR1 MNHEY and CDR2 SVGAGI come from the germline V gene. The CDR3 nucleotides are TGTGCCAGCAGTTGGGACAGGGGCTACGAGCAGTACTTC. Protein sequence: CASSWDRGYEQYF.

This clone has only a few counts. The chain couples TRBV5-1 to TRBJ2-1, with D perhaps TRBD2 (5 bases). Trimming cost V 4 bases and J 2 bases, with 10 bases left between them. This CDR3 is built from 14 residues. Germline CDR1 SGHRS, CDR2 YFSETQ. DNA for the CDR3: TGCGCCAGCAGCCACGGACTGGCCTACAATGAGCAGTTCTTC. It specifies CASSHGLAYNEQFF.

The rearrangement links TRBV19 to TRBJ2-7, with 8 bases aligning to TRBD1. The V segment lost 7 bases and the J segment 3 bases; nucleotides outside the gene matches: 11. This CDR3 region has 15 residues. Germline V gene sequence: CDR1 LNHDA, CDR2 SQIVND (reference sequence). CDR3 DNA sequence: TGTGCCAGTACCCTGGCGGGGACAGGAGGCTACGAGCAGTACTTC. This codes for CASTLAGTGGYEQYF.